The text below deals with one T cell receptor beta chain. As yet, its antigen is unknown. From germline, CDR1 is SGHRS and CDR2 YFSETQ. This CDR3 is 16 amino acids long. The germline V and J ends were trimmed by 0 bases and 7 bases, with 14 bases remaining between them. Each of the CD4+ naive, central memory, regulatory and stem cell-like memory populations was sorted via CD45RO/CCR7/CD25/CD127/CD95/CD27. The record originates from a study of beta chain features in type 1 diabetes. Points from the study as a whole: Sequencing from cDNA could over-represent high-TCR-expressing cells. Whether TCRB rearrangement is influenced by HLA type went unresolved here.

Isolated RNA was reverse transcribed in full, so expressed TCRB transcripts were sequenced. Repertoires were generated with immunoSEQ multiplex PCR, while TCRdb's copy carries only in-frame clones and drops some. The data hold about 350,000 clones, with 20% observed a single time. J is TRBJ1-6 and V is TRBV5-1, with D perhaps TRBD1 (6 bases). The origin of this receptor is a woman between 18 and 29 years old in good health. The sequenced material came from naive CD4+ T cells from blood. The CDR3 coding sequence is TGCGCCAGCAGCTTGGAGACAGGATTATCGAATTCACCCCTCCACTTT. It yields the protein CASSLETGLSNSPLHF.